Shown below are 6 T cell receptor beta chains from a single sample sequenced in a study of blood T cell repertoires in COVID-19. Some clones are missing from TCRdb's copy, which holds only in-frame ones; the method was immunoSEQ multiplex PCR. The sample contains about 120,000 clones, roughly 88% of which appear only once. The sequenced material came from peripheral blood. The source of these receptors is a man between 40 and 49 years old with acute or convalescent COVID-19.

For the CDR3, the DNA is TGTGCCAGCAGCTTAGTCCCCGGTGCAACTAATGAAAAACTGTTTTTT. Its translation is CASSLVPGATNEKLFF. The V gene is TRBV7-8, the J gene TRBJ1-4; the D is unclear. V was cut by 1 base and J by 0 bases, with 9 bases left in between. Germline CDR1 is SGHVS and CDR2 is FQNEAQ. The CDR3 loop spans 16 amino acids.

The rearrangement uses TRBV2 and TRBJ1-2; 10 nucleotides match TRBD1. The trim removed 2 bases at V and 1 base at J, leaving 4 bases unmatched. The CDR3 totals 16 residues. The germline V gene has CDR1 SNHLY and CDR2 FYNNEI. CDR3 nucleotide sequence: TGTGCCAGCAGTGAATGGGGGACAGGGGATAACTATGGCTACACCTTC. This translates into CASSEWGTGDNYGYTF. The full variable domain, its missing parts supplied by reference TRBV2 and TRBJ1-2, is EPEVTQTPSHQVTQMGQEVILRCVPISNHLYFYWYRQILGQKVEFLVSFYNNEISEKSEIFDDQFSVERPDGSNFTLKIRSTKLEDSAMYFCASSEWGTGDNYGYTFGSGTRLTVV.

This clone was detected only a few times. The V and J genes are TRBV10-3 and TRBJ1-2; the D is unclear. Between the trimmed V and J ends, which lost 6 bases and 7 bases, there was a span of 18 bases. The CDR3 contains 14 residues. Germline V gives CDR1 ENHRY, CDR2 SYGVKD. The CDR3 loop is CAISSVTYPGGYTF. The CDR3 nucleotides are TGTGCCATCAGCTCAGTTACATATCCGGGTGGCTACACCTTC.

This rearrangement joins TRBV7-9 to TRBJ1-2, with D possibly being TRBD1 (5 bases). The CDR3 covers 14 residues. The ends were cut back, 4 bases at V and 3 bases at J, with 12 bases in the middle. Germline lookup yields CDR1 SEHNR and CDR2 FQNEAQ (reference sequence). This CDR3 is CASSSVTDYYGYTF. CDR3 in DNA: TGTGCCAGCAGCTCAGTGACAGACTACTATGGCTACACCTTC. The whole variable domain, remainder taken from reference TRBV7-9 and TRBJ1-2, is DTGVSQNPRHKITKRGQNVTFRCDPISEHNRLYWYRQTLGQGPEFLTYFQNEAQLEKSRLLSDRFSAERPKGSFSTLEIQRTEQGDSAMYLCASSSVTDYYGYTFGSGTRLTVV.

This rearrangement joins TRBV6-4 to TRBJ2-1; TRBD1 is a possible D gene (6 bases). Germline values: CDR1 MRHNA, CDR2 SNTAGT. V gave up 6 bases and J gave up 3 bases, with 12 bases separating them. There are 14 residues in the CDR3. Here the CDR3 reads CASSRTDIYNEQFF. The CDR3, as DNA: TGTGCCAGCAGCCGGACAGATATCTACAATGAGCAGTTCTTC.

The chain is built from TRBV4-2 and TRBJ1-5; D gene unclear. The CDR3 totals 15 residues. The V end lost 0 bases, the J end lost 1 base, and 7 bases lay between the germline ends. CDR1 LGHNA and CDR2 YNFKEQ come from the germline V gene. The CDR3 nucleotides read TGTGCCAGCAGCCAAGAGGAGATGAGCAATCAGCCCCAGCATTTT. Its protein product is CASSQEEMSNQPQHF.